The clone carrying this TCR beta chain was recorded only once. Sequencing was performed with immunoSEQ multiplex PCR; in TCRdb, only in-frame clones are kept and a portion is missing. The sample has 45,000 to 55,000 clones, about 95% seen once; the top ten hold roughly 0.22%. CDR1 is SGDLS and CDR2 is YYNGEE in the germline V gene. CDR3 size: 15 residues. V lost 0 bases, J lost 5 bases, and 15 bases lay in between. The sample belongs to a study of technical replicates of blood from a handful of donors. The chain employs TRBV9 and TRBJ2-7; D remains ambiguous. This TCR was sampled from a human donor in good health. Sequencing was done on a sample of T cells isolated from PBMCs. The DNA for the CDR3 is TGTGCCAGCAGCGTAGGTCAGTCAGTTAACCACGAGCAGTACTTC. Its protein is CASSVGQSVNHEQYF.